Below, 17 T cell receptor beta chains from the same sample are listed, as sequenced in a study of Graves' ophthalmopathy and Graves' hyperthyroidism. Amplifying from RNA transcripts, the study obtained TCR beta CDR3 regions. Scientists carried out first-round RT-PCR using HTBI primers and then a second-round multiplex PCR. One entry per CDR3 protein results from TCRdb running MiXCR on the multiplex PCR reads. Of a few hundred thousand distinct CDR3 sequences listed, about 18% are singletons. The sample was peripheral blood. All receptors come from an adult woman with stable Graves' hyperthyroidism.

This clonotype was recorded at least ten times. V usage is TRBV12-3 or TRBV12-4 and J usage is TRBJ2-2; D ambiguous. This CDR3 has 16 amino acids. The V end was cut by 6 bases, the J end by 2 bases, with 16 bases between. CDR3: CASSPRALFNTGELFF. The CDR3 nucleotides read TGTGCCAGCAGCCCCCGAGCGCTTTTTAACACCGGGGAGCTGTTTTTT.

This clonotype was counted between two and nine times. Since a much larger clone is just one base distant, this may be a read error. The CDR3 DNA reads as TGCAGCGTTGTAACGGATGGAAACTCCATATATTTT. Residues: CSVVTDGNSIYF. The gene calls are TRBV29-1 and TRBJ1-3; D gene unclear. The CDR3 extends over 12 amino acids. CDR1 is SQVTM and CDR2 is ANQGSEA in the germline V gene.

This clonotype was seen at least ten times. The rearrangement joins TRBV2 to TRBJ2-5; 10 nucleotides line up with TRBD1. The CDR3 consists of 17 residues. The ends lost 4 bases at V and 3 bases at J; junction bases unmatched: 11. Germline V CDR1 and CDR2: SNHLY, FYNNEI. CDR3 coding DNA: TGTGCCAGCAGTGGCGTATCCCCGGGACAGGGGAAAGAGACCCAGTACTTC. Protein product: CASSGVSPGQGKETQYF.

This clonotype appeared many times. This chain links TRBV7-9 with TRBJ2-7; 10 nucleotides agree with TRBD1. CDR3 length equals 15 residues. V shed 4 bases, J shed 4 bases, and the junction held 7 bases outside the gene matches. From germline, CDR1 is SEHNR and CDR2 FQNEAQ (reference sequence). CDR3 region: CASSSPTGGMYEQYF. CDR3 nucleotides: TGTGCCAGCAGCTCTCCGACAGGGGGCATGTACGAGCAGTACTTC.

Many counts were recorded for this clonotype. The V and J genes are TRBV15 and TRBJ2-6, with a tentative D call TRBD2 (6 bases). The CDR3 consists of 20 residues. V was shortened by 2 bases and J by 3 bases, with 23 bases between the two germline ends. Germline V gene lookup returns CDR1 LNHNV and CDR2 YYDKDF (reference sequence). The CDR3 sequence is CATSRRGGVPVVGGANVLTF. CDR3 coding DNA: TGTGCCACCAGCAGACGGGGAGGAGTTCCCGTGGTTGGTGGGGCCAACGTCCTGACTTTC. The entire variable domain, with the rest obtained from reference TRBV15 and TRBJ2-6, is as follows: DAMVIQNPRYQVTQFGKPVTLSCSQTLNHNVMYWYQQKSSQAPKLLFHYYDKDFNNEADTPDNFQSRRPNTSFCFLDIRSPGLGDTAMYLCATSRRGGVPVVGGANVLTFGAGSRLTVL.

The chain links TRBV10-3 to TRBJ1-5; D perhaps matches TRBD1 (6 bases). The germline V gene encodes CDR1 ENHRY and CDR2 SYGVKD. Trimming stripped 10 bases from V and 1 base from J, with 23 bases between. This CDR3 has 17 amino acids. The CDR3: CATGGGVSGKSNQPQHF. The CDR3 nucleotides read TGTGCCACTGGAGGGGGGGTTTCGGGTAAGAGCAATCAGCCCCAGCATTTT.

In regard to this clonotype: A much larger clone lies a single base off, so this may be a read error. V is TRBV11-2 and J is TRBJ2-6; no firm D call. This CDR3 contains 17 residues. CDR1 is SGHAT, CDR2 FQNNGV, per germline. DNA for the CDR3: TGTGCCAGCAGCTCCCGGGTTACTGACTCTTGGGCCAACGTCCTGACTTTC. Translating it yields CASSSRVTDSWANVLTF.

This clonotype has ten or more counts. The chain combines TRBV6-1 with TRBJ2-5; D gene unclear. V was pared by 7 bases and J by 5 bases, with 23 bases between. Germline lookup yields CDR1 MNHNS and CDR2 SASEGT. The CDR3 is 16 residues long. CDR3 region: CASTLSVGSNRETQYF. The DNA for the CDR3 is TGTGCCAGCACCCTCTCCGTAGGGTCTAATCGGGAGACCCAGTACTTC.

This clonotype came up many times. The J gene is TRBJ2-7, the V gene TRBV10-3; D might be TRBD2 (6 bases). V lost 6 bases to trimming and J lost 0 bases, with 12 bases between them. Germline lookup yields CDR1 ENHRY and CDR2 SYGVKD. There are 14 residues in the CDR3. CDR3 region: CAIRLARTSYEQYF. The CDR3 coding sequence is TGTGCCATCAGGCTAGCGCGAACCTCCTACGAGCAGTACTTC.

This clonotype was counted ten times or more. The chain combines TRBV7-8 with TRBJ2-7; 9 bases are shared with TRBD2. The ends lost 3 bases at V and 6 bases at J; junction bases unmatched: 3. The CDR3 is made up of 13 amino acids. Germline CDR1 reads SGHVS; CDR2 reads FQNEAQ. CDR3 sequence (DNA): TGTGCCAGCAGCTTTGCGGGAGGGTCCGAGCAGTACTTC. As protein: CASSFAGGSEQYF.

In its sample, this clonotype was seen many times. The chain has TRBV6-2 or TRBV6-3 and TRBJ1-2; TRBD1 is a possible D gene (5 bases). The CDR3 covers 14 residues. V lost 5 bases to trimming and J lost 4 bases, with 14 bases between them. The germline gives CDR1 MNHEY, CDR2 SVGEGT. CDR3 bases: TGTGCCAGCAGTCTCTCGGGGGAAGGCTATGGCTACACCTTC. Translating gives CASSLSGEGYGYTF.

Ten or more counts support this clonotype. The chain combines TRBV28 with TRBJ1-1; D is possibly TRBD1 (6 bases). Trimming pared 3 bases from V and 5 bases from J, leaving 16 bases between. The CDR3 has 15 residues. Per germline, CDR1 MDHEN and CDR2 SYDVKM. The CDR3 DNA reads as TGTGCCAGCAGTTTCCGAACCCCCACAGGGACTGAAGCTTTCTTT. Protein sequence: CASSFRTPTGTEAFF.

In DNA form, the CDR3 reads TGTGCCAGCAGCCAAGATGGGACAGGAGTCTACGAGCAGTACTTC. Translated: CASSQDGTGVYEQYF. This rearrangement joins TRBV14 to TRBJ2-7; TRBD1 aligns across 8 bases. Looked up from germline, CDR1 is SGHDN and CDR2 is FVKESK. The CDR3 is 15 residues long. V gave up 0 bases and J gave up 3 bases; unmatched junction bases: 4.

This chain uses TRBV28 with TRBJ2-7; a weak D match, TRBD2 (6 bases). The CDR3 has 12 amino acids. CDR1 is MDHEN and CDR2 is SYDVKM in the germline V gene. V lost 8 bases and J lost 4, with 12 bases in between. The CDR3 region is CASRLREYEQYF. CDR3 in DNA: TGTGCCAGCCGGCTACGGGAGTACGAGCAGTACTTC.

This clonotype came up many times. The V and J genes are TRBV27 and TRBJ1-1; no definite D call. This CDR3 spans 15 amino acids. The V end lost 2 bases, the J end lost 0 bases, and 10 bases lay between the germline ends. Germline V gives CDR1 MNHEY, CDR2 SMNVEV (reference sequence). The CDR3 loop is CASSLRGTLNTEAFF. Written as DNA, the CDR3 is TGTGCCAGCAGTTTACGCGGCACCTTGAACACTGAAGCTTTCTTT.

This clonotype was seen many times. The gene calls are TRBV18 and TRBJ1-1, with D tentatively TRBD1 (5 bases). The CDR3 extends over 13 amino acids. Germline assignment: CDR1 KGHSH and CDR2 LQKENI. V dropped 6 bases and J dropped 1 base, with 9 bases sitting between them. CDR3 residues: CASSDGGNTEAFF. As DNA, the CDR3 is TGTGCCAGCTCCGACGGGGGGAACACTGAAGCTTTCTTT.

This clonotype came up many times. The genes are TRBV28 and TRBJ2-7, with 10 bases lining up with TRBD1. Germline loops: CDR1 MDHEN, CDR2 SYDVKM. V gave up 3 bases and J gave up 0 bases; unmatched junction bases: 5. The CDR3 runs to 16 residues. The CDR3 protein is CASSFRDRGLSYEQYF. DNA of the CDR3: TGTGCCAGCAGTTTCCGGGACAGGGGCCTCTCCTACGAGCAGTACTTC.